What follows are 30 T cell receptor beta chains derived from one specimen sequenced in a study of cytomegalovirus exposure and HLA in healthy donors. Primers for the PCR totalled 60 Vbeta and 13 Jbeta. Sequencing was performed with immunoSEQ multiplex PCR; in TCRdb, only in-frame clones are kept and a portion is missing. The table has 150,000 to 200,000 clones, approximately 82% seen once. Sequencing was carried out using PBMCs. These receptors came from a man aged 50 to 59 in good health and CMV-seropositive.

This rearrangement joins TRBV6-1 to TRBJ1-1; 8 bases map to TRBD1. J gave up 1 base and V 6 bases, and 7 bases lay outside the gene matches. In germline, CDR1 is MNHNS, CDR2 SASEGT. This CDR3 contains 15 residues. The chain's CDR3 is CASRPGTGQNTEAFF. The CDR3 DNA sequence: TGTGCCAGCAGACCGGGGACAGGACAGAACACTGAAGCTTTCTTT.

This chain connects TRBV2 to TRBJ1-2; no firm D call. Per germline, CDR1 SNHLY and CDR2 FYNNEI. The CDR3 has 15 residues. The ends were cut back, 6 bases at V and 7 bases at J, with 21 bases in the middle. The CDR3, as DNA: TGTGCCAGCAGAAAAGGGAGGGAACTTAGGCTTGGCTACACCTTC. It codes for CASRKGRELRLGYTF.

This sequence joins TRBV6-5 and TRBJ2-7; 7 bases fit TRBD1. The germline V gene encodes CDR1 MNHEY and CDR2 SVGAGI. The CDR3 has 14 amino acids. V shed 2 bases and J 3 bases; nucleotides not matched to a gene: 4. CDR3 in DNA: TGTGCCAGCAGTTACGACAGGGTCGGCTACGAGCAGTACTTC. Protein sequence: CASSYDRVGYEQYF.

The chain links TRBV12-5 to TRBJ1-5; 8 positions agree with TRBD1. The J segment lost 3 bases and the V segment lost 5 bases, leaving 9 bases of the junction unmatched. The CDR3 contains 16 residues. Germline V CDR1 and CDR2: LGHNT, FRNRAP. This chain's CDR3 is CASGPGDRIVNQPQHF. CDR3 sequence (DNA): TGTGCTAGTGGTCCGGGGGACAGGATTGTCAATCAGCCCCAGCATTTT.

The CDR3 sequence: CASSQRTLGNTEAFF. As DNA, the CDR3 is TGTGCCAGCAGCCAACGGACACTCGGGAACACTGAAGCTTTCTTT. The chain joins TRBV14 to TRBJ1-1, with D possibly TRBD1 on 5 matching bases. The CDR3 consists of 15 residues. CDR1 and CDR2 (germline): SGHDN, FVKESK. Trimming removed 2 bases at V and 1 base at J, with 11 bases between.

The chain uses TRBV29-1 and TRBJ2-2; D is uncertain. The V and J ends lost 4 bases and 1 base respectively, with 4 bases between them. The CDR3 runs 12 residues. Germline CDR1 SQVTM, CDR2 ANQGSEA. This CDR3 reads CSVVKNTGELFF. Here the CDR3 DNA reads TGCAGCGTTGTTAAGAACACCGGGGAGCTGTTTTTT.

This chain uses TRBV19 with TRBJ2-2; the D gene is possibly TRBD2 (5 bases). This CDR3 is built from 13 residues. The V and J ends lost 5 bases and 9 bases respectively, with 13 bases between them. Germline assignment: CDR1 LNHDA and CDR2 SQIVND (reference sequence). The CDR3, as DNA: TGTGCCAGTAGTTTCCAGCGGCTCCGGGAGCTGTTTTTT. Its protein is CASSFQRLRELFF.

This rearrangement joins TRBV18 to TRBJ1-4; D gene ambiguous. Looked up from germline, CDR1 is KGHSH and CDR2 is LQKENI. The CDR3 covers 13 residues. Trimming removed 4 bases at V and 8 bases at J, with 11 bases between. In nucleotides, the CDR3 is TGTGCCAGCTCACTAAACAGTCGCGAAAAACTGTTTTTT. Translated, it gives CASSLNSREKLFF.

This chain uses TRBV18 with TRBJ2-2; D not certain. Per germline, CDR1 KGHSH and CDR2 LQKENI. V was cut by 5 bases and J by 6 bases, with 7 bases left in between. CDR3 size: 12 residues. The CDR3 region is CASSEYSGELFF. CDR3 in DNA: TGTGCCAGCTCAGAATACTCCGGGGAGCTGTTTTTT.

The V call is TRBV7-9, the J call TRBJ1-5; D possibly corresponds to TRBD1 (6 bases). Germline CDR1 is SEHNR and CDR2 is FQNEAQ (reference sequence). The germline V and J ends were trimmed by 4 bases and 2 bases, with 12 bases remaining between them. The CDR3 has 15 residues. The CDR3 reads CASSSGTSGNQPQHF. In DNA, the CDR3 is TGTGCCAGCAGCTCCGGGACATCCGGCAATCAGCCCCAGCATTTT.

The chain joins TRBV6-6 to TRBJ1-2; D is perhaps TRBD1 (5 bases). In germline, CDR1 is MNHNY, CDR2 SVGAGI (reference sequence). Trimming removed 0 bases from V and 5 bases from J, with 13 bases in between. This CDR3 comprises 15 residues. CDR3: CASSYSNQGRYGYTF. In nucleotides, the CDR3 is TGTGCCAGCAGTTACTCCAATCAGGGAAGATATGGCTACACCTTC.

This chain joins TRBV27 and TRBJ1-5, with 11 bases fitting TRBD1. The trim removed 5 bases at V and 7 bases at J, leaving 13 bases unmatched. Germline loops: CDR1 MNHEY, CDR2 SMNVEV (reference sequence). CDR3 length: 17 residues. For the CDR3, the DNA is TGTGCCAGCAGTACCCTCGGACAGGGGGCGCGAGGGCAGCCCCAGCATTTT. This codes for CASSTLGQGARGQPQHF.

The CDR3 reads CASSFAVERGGTEQFF. The CDR3 DNA reads as TGTGCCAGCAGCTTTGCGGTCGAGCGGGGGGGCACTGAGCAGTTCTTC. V usage is TRBV5-4 and J usage is TRBJ2-1; 10 nucleotides line up with TRBD2. V lost 2 bases and J lost 9; bases outside the gene matches: 11. The CDR3 sequence is 16 residues long. Germline CDR1 and CDR2: SGHNT and YYREEE (reference sequence).

The rearrangement links TRBV5-1 to TRBJ2-7; D uncertain. V lost 0 bases and J lost 6, with 10 bases in between. Germline CDR1 and CDR2: SGHRS and YFSETQ. The CDR3 has 13 amino acids. The CDR3 reads CASSLVLASEQYF. In DNA form, the CDR3 reads TGCGCCAGCAGCTTGGTGCTCGCGAGCGAGCAGTACTTC.

The CDR3: CASRAGQTEAFF. DNA for the CDR3: TGTGCCAGCAGGGCGGGCCAAACTGAAGCTTTCTTT. The rearrangement joins TRBV2 to TRBJ1-1; D not certain. There are 12 residues in the CDR3. V lost 6 bases, J lost 5 bases, and 10 bases lay in between. Germline CDR1 is SNHLY and CDR2 is FYNNEI.

The chain carries TRBV7-9 and TRBJ2-7, with 10 positions matching TRBD2. The trim removed 4 bases at V and 2 bases at J, leaving 8 bases unmatched. The germline gives CDR1 SEHNR, CDR2 FQNEAQ (reference sequence). The CDR3 totals 16 residues. The CDR3 spells CASSSPTSGRPYEQYF. The DNA for the CDR3 is TGTGCCAGCAGCTCCCCGACTAGCGGGCGTCCCTACGAGCAGTACTTC.

The J gene is TRBJ2-5, the V gene TRBV7-2; D is possibly TRBD1 (6 bases). The V end lost 3 bases, the J end lost 1 base, and 9 bases lay between the germline ends. The CDR3 is 14 amino acids. Germline lookup yields CDR1 SGHTA and CDR2 FQGNSA. CDR3 protein: CASSLGATQETQYF. As DNA, the CDR3 is TGTGCCAGCAGCTTGGGGGCTACCCAAGAGACCCAGTACTTC.

The chain combines TRBV29-1 with TRBJ1-2; D perhaps matches TRBD1 (6 bases). V was shortened by 5 bases and J by 8 bases, with 15 bases between the two germline ends. Germline-derived CDR1 and CDR2 are SQVTM and ANQGSEA. The CDR3 covers 12 residues. The CDR3 region is CSVTQGEGGYTF. Written as DNA, the CDR3 is TGCAGCGTTACACAGGGAGAAGGGGGCTACACCTTC.

This clone was counted a single time. The chain links TRBV9 to TRBJ2-2; 8 nucleotides agree with TRBD2. The length of the CDR3 is 15 residues. The ends lost 2 bases at V and 1 base at J; junction bases unmatched: 1. The V gene's germline CDR1 is SGDLS and CDR2 YYNGEE. CDR3 region: CASSVSGGNTGELFF. For the CDR3, the DNA is TGTGCCAGCAGCGTGAGCGGGGGGAACACCGGGGAGCTGTTTTTT.

The chain joins TRBV30 to TRBJ2-1; D remains unclear. CDR1 and CDR2 (germline): GTSNPN, SVGIG (reference sequence). V lost 2 bases and J 1 base, leaving 6 bases between the germline ends. The CDR3 runs to 13 residues. The CDR3 protein is CAWSWSSYNEQFF. In DNA, the CDR3 is TGTGCCTGGAGTTGGAGTTCCTACAATGAGCAGTTCTTC.

V and J are TRBV6-1 and TRBJ2-3; no reliable D call. The germline V and J ends were trimmed by 2 bases and 0 bases, with 9 bases remaining between them. Germline assignment: CDR1 MNHNS and CDR2 SASEGT. There are 15 residues in the CDR3. The chain's CDR3 is CASSELALSTDTQYF. DNA for the CDR3: TGTGCCAGCAGTGAATTGGCCCTTAGCACAGATACGCAGTATTTT.

This clone appeared a single time. This chain joins TRBV6-5 and TRBJ2-2; 10 bases line up with TRBD1. The junction had 5 bases not matched to a gene; V was cut back by 6 bases and J by 7 bases. The CDR3 length is 14 residues. Germline V gene lookup returns CDR1 MNHEY and CDR2 SVGAGI. CDR3 amino acids: CASSRDRGGGELFF. For the CDR3, the DNA is TGTGCCAGCAGCAGGGACAGGGGAGGCGGGGAGCTGTTTTTT.

In DNA, the CDR3 is TGTGCCAGCAGCCACGGGCTAGCGGGCGGCGGGGAGCTGTTTTTT. Amino acids: CASSHGLAGGGELFF. The chain has TRBV7-3 and TRBJ2-2; 8 nucleotides align to TRBD2. In germline, CDR1 is SGHTA, CDR2 FQGTGA. The CDR3 runs 15 residues. V dropped 5 bases and J dropped 7; count of bases not matched to a gene: 9.

The chain joins TRBV9 to TRBJ2-2; D is perhaps TRBD2 (6 bases). This CDR3 comprises 17 residues. Looked up from germline, CDR1 is SGDLS and CDR2 is YYNGEE. Trimming stripped 2 bases from V and 0 bases from J, with 14 bases between. CDR3 loop: CASSVPRDDSNTGELFF. CDR3 in DNA: TGTGCCAGCAGCGTCCCGCGGGACGACTCGAACACCGGGGAGCTGTTTTTT.

The chain combines TRBV5-4 with TRBJ2-3; 10 nucleotides match TRBD2. Germline V gives CDR1 SGHNT, CDR2 YYREEE (reference sequence). The trim removed 4 bases at V and 5 bases at J, leaving 10 bases unmatched. This CDR3 is 16 amino acids long. In nucleotides, the CDR3 is TGTGCCAGCAGCGCTAGCGGGAGAGGTGTTGAAGATACGCAGTATTTT. It specifies CASSASGRGVEDTQYF.

Details on this clone: Other DNA sequences in this specimen translate into the identical CDR3. The chain carries TRBV27 and TRBJ2-2, with 8 positions matching TRBD2. Losses at the gene ends were 1 base for V and 3 bases for J; bases not matched to a gene: 7. From germline, CDR1 is MNHEY and CDR2 SMNVEV (reference sequence). The CDR3 contains 17 residues. This CDR3 is CASSLWASGRDTGELFF. CDR3 coding DNA: TGTGCCAGCAGTTTATGGGCTAGCGGGCGGGACACCGGGGAGCTGTTTTTT.

The V call is TRBV7-9, the J call TRBJ1-2, with 8 nucleotides matching TRBD1. Trimming took 5 bases from V and 0 from J; bases not matched to a gene: 5. The CDR3 totals 15 residues. Germline V CDR1 and CDR2: SEHNR, FQNEAQ (reference sequence). DNA of the CDR3: TGTGCCAGCAGCCGACAGGGACAGGCTAACTATGGCTACACCTTC. Protein: CASSRQGQANYGYTF. The full variable domain, with the rest looked up from reference TRBV7-9 and TRBJ1-2, is DTGVSQNPRHKITKRGQNVTFRCDPISEHNRLYWYRQTLGQGPEFLTYFQNEAQLEKSRLLSDRFSAERPKGSFSTLEIQRTEQGDSAMYLCASSRQGQANYGYTFGSGTRLTVV.

The rearrangement links TRBV19 to TRBJ2-4; tentative D call: TRBD2 (6 bases). Germline V gives CDR1 LNHDA, CDR2 SQIVND (reference sequence). The CDR3 runs 15 residues. Deletions cut 5 bases from V and 2 bases from J, with 13 bases between. CDR3 in amino acids: CASSPMRGPKNIQYF. The CDR3 coding sequence is TGTGCCAGTAGTCCCATGCGGGGACCCAAAAACATTCAGTACTTC.

This chain joins TRBV2 and TRBJ2-4; 7 bases line up with TRBD1. The CDR3 is 16 amino acids. Looked up from germline, CDR1 is SNHLY and CDR2 is FYNNEI. Losses at the gene ends were 3 bases for V and 1 base for J; bases not matched to a gene: 6. The CDR3 loop reads CASSEETGWAKNIQYF. The CDR3 DNA is TGTGCCAGCAGTGAGGAGACAGGGTGGGCCAAAAACATTCAGTACTTC.

The rearrangement uses TRBV4-1 and TRBJ2-1; D is perhaps TRBD2 (6 bases). CDR1 is MGHRA, CDR2 YSYEKL, per germline. The CDR3 consists of 17 residues. V was shortened by 3 bases and J by 2 bases, with 17 bases between the two germline ends. CDR3: CASSHLTFQRAYNEQFF. The DNA of the CDR3 is TGCGCCAGCAGCCACCTGACTTTCCAGCGGGCCTACAATGAGCAGTTCTTC.